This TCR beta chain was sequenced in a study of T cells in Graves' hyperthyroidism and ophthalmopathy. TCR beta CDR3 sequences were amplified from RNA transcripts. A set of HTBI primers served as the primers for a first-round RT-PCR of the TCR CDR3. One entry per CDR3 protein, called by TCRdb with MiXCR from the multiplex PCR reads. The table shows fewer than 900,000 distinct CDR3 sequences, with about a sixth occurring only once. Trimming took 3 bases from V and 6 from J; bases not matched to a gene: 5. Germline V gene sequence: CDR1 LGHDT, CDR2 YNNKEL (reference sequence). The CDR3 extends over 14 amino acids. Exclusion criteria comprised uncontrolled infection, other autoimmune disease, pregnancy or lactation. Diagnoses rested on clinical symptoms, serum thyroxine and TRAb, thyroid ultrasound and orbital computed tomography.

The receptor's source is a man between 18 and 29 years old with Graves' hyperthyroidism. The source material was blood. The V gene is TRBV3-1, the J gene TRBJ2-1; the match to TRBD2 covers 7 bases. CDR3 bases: TGTGCCAGCAGCCAGGGGGGGGGATCCAATGAGCAGTTCTTC. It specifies CASSQGGGSNEQFF.